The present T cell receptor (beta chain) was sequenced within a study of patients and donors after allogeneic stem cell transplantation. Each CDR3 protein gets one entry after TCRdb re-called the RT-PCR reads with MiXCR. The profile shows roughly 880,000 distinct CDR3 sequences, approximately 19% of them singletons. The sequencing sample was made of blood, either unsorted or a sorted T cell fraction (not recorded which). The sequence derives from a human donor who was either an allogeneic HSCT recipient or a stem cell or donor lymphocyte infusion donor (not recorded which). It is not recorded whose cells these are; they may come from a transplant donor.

CDR3 DNA: TGTGCCAGCAGCTTAGAGGGACTGATCTACAATGAGCAGTTCTTC. Translation gives CASSLEGLIYNEQFF. This rearrangement joins TRBV7-2 to TRBJ2-1; a weak D match, TRBD2 (6 bases). CDR3 length equals 15 residues. Germline values: CDR1 SGHTA, CDR2 FQGNSA. V was trimmed by 1 base and J by 3 bases, leaving 10 bases between them.